This TCR beta chain was observed in a study of blood T cells in healthy people across ages. The CDR3 contains 16 residues. Per germline, CDR1 SNHLY and CDR2 FYNNEI. V was trimmed by 3 bases and J by 4 bases, leaving 17 bases between them. Through a sample-barcoded 5' primer and a J-beta primer mix, a second PCR was run for 7 to 11 cycles. From the 5' RACE reads, TCRdb called clonotypes with MiXCR, one entry per CDR3 protein. The data hold fewer than 950,000 distinct CDR3 sequences, with 36% observed a single time. General study results and limits: Per million T cells, TCR beta diversity dropped about linearly as age rose. Since the PBMCs were unsorted, naive and antigen-experienced cells could not be conclusively compared.

This clonotype has a handful of counts. Its target is not known. The origin of this receptor is a man between 18 and 35 years old in good health. Sequencing input: blood. V and J are TRBV2 and TRBJ2-3; D is perhaps TRBD1 (5 bases). The CDR3 sequence: CASSEGWGLDPDTQYF. The CDR3 DNA follows: TGTGCCAGCAGTGAGGGCTGGGGCCTCGATCCAGATACGCAGTATTTT.